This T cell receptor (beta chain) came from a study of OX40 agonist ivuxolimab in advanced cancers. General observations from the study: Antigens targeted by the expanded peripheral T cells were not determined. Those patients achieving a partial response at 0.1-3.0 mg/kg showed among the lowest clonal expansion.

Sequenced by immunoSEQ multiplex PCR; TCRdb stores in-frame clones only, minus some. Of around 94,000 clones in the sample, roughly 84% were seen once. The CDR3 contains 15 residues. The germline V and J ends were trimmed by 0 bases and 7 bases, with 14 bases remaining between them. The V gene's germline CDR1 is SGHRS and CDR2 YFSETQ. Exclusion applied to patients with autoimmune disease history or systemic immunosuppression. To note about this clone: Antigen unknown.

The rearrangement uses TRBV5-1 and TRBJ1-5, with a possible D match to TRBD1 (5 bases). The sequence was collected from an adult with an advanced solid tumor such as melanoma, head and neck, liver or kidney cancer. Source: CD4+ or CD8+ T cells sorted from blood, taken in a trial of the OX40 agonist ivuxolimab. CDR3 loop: CASSLESGGGQPQHF. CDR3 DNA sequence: TGCGCCAGCAGCTTGGAATCGGGGGGAGGACAGCCCCAGCATTTT.